One sample yielded the 5 T cell receptor beta chains listed below, sequenced in a study of T-cell reconstitution after alpha-beta-depleted transplantation in children. Unique molecular identifiers featured in how the TCRbeta library was prepared. TCRdb itself ran the PCR reads through MiXCR, one entry per CDR3 protein. This table holds about 980,000 distinct CDR3 sequences, about 30% found once. The sequenced sample was PBMCs, mostly from graft donor cells, obtained 360 days after TCRalphabeta/CD19-depleted stem cell transplant. The receptors shown here come from a boy less than two years old who had a stem cell transplant for SCID, so the T cells may come from the graft donor.

This clonotype was observed a few times. The chain links TRBV6-2 or TRBV6-3 to TRBJ1-1, with D hard to call. This CDR3 comprises 13 residues. Germline lookup yields CDR1 MNHEY and CDR2 SVGEGT. V lost 0 bases, J lost 4 bases, and 6 bases lay in between. The DNA for the CDR3 is TGTGCCAGCAGTTACTCTTGGCGCACTGAAGCTTTCTTT. Translation: CASSYSWRTEAFF.

The chain couples TRBV5-1 to TRBJ2-1; D remains ambiguous. Germline V lookup: CDR1 SGHRS, CDR2 YFSETQ. Trimming took off 4 bases at V and 8 bases at J, with 19 bases between the two ends. The CDR3 length is 15 residues. The CDR3 nucleotides are TGCGCCAGCAGCGTTCCCCCGGGTTTGAGGCATGAGCAGTTCTTC. Translation: CASSVPPGLRHEQFF.

This clonotype was counted a few times. The chain employs TRBV28 and TRBJ1-1, with D unresolved. The CDR3 loop spans 15 amino acids. V shed 7 bases and J shed 1 base, with 16 bases lying between them. Per germline, CDR1 MDHEN and CDR2 SYDVKM. The CDR3 is CASTLEAVGNTEAFF. The CDR3 DNA is TGTGCCAGCACCCTTGAGGCAGTCGGGAACACTGAAGCTTTCTTT.

In its sample, this clonotype was seen a few times. This chain links TRBV7-2 with TRBJ2-3; D remains unclear. The CDR3 has 14 residues. Trimming shortened V by 5 bases and J by 2 bases, and 11 bases separated the two germline ends. From germline, CDR1 is SGHTA and CDR2 FQGNSA. CDR3 nucleotides: TGTGCCAGCAGCCACTCCCGTTTCACAGATACGCAGTATTTT. Amino acids: CASSHSRFTDTQYF.

The chain recombines TRBV29-1 with TRBJ1-5, with 9 bases aligning to TRBD1. Germline assignment: CDR1 SQVTM and CDR2 ANQGSEA. The CDR3 extends over 13 amino acids. V trimming: 6 bases; J trimming: 2 bases; junction bases outside the gene matches: 2. The CDR3 protein is CSVRTGGNQPQHF. CDR3 in DNA: TGCAGCGTCAGGACAGGGGGCAATCAGCCCCAGCATTTT.